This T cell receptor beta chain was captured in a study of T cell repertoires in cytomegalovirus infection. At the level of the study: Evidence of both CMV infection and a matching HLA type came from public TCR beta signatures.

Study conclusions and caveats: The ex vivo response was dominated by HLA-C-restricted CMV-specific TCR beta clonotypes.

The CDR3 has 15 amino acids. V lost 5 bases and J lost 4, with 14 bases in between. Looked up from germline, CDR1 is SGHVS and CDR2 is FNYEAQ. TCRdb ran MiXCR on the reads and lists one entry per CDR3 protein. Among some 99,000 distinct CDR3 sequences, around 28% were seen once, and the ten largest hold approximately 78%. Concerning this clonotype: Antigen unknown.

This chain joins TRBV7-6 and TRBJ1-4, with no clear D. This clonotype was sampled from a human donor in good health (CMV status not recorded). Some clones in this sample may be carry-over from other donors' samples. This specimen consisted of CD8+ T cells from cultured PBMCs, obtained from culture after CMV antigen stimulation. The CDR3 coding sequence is TGTGCCAGCAGCCCGCGGGATACCCTTAATGAAAAACTGTTTTTT. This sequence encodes CASSPRDTLNEKLFF.